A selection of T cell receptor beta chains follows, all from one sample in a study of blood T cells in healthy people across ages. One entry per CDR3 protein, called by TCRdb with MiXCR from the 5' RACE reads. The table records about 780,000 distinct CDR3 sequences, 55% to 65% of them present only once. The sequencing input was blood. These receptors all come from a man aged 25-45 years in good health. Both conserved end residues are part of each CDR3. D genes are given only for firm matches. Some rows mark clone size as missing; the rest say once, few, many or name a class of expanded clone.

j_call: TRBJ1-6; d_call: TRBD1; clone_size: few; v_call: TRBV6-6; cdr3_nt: TGTGCCGGGACAGGGGGCGGTAATTCACCCCTCCACTTT; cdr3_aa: CAGTGGGNSPLHF
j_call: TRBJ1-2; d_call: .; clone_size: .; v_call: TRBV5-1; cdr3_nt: TGCGCCAGCAGCTTGATCCCGGGACCCAACTATGGCTACACCTTC; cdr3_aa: CASSLIPGPNYGYTF
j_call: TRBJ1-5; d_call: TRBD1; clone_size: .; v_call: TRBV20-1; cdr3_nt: TGCAGTGCTGCTACAGGGGGTTTTAACAATCAGCCCCAGCATTTT; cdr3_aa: CSAATGGFNNQPQHF
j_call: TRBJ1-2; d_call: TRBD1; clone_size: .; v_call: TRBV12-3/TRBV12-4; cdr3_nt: TGTGCCAGCATCTTAAACGGACAGGCCCCGAGCTATGGCTACACCTTC; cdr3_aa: CASILNGQAPSYGYTF
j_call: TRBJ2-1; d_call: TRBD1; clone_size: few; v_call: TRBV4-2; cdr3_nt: TGTGCCAGCAGCCAAGGGGTGACAGGGGGATACAATGAGCAGTTCTTC; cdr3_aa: CASSQGVTGGYNEQFF
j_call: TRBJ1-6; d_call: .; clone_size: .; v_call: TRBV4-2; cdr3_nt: TGTGCCAGCAGCCAAGACATCGGAGGGGGAGGGTCACCCCTCCACTTT; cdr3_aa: CASSQDIGGGGSPLHF
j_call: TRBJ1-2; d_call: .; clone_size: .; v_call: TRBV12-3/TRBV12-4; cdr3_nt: TGTGCCAGCAGCAAAGGGACGGCCTACTCCCACTATGGCTACACCTTC; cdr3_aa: CASSKGTAYSHYGYTF
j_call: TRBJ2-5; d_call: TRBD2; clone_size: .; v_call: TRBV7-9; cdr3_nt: TGTGCCAGCAGCTTTGGAGCGGGGCAAGAGACCCAGTACTTC; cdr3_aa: CASSFGAGQETQYF
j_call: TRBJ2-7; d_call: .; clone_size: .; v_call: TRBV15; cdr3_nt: TGTGCCACCAGCAGAGATAGACAGTTCAGCGAGCAGTACTTC; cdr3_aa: CATSRDRQFSEQYF
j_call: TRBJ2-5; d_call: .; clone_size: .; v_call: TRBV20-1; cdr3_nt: TGCAGTGCCGATACCCGGGACCGAGAGACCCAGTACTTC; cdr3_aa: CSADTRDRETQYF
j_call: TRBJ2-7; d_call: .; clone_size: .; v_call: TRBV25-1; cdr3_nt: TGTGCCAGCAGTGAAGGGGCTGACTCCGACGAGCAGTACTTC; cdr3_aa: CASSEGADSDEQYF
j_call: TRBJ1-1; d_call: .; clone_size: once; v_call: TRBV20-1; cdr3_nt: TGCAGTGCTAGAGATCGGGCTGGGACTGAAGCTTTCTTT; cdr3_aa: CSARDRAGTEAFF
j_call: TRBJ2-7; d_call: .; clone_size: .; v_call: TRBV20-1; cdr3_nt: TGCAGTGCTAGAGCGGTCCAGATGGGATCCTCCTACGAGCAGTACTTC; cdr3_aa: CSARAVQMGSSYEQYF
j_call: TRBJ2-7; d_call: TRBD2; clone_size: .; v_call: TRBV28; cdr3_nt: TGTGCCACAGCCCGGGGGGTTCCCGAGCAGTACTTC; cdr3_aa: CATARGVPEQYF
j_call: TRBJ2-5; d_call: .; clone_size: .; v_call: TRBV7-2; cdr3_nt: TGTGCCAGCAGCTTAGAAGGGGACGGACAAGAGACCCAGTACTTC; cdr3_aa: CASSLEGDGQETQYF
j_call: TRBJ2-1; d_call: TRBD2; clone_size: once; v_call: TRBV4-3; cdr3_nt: TGCGCCAGCAGCCGAACTGCGGGACTAGCGGGGGTGTATGAGCAGTTCTTC; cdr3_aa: CASSRTAGLAGVYEQFF
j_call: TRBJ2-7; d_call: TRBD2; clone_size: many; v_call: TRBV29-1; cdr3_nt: TGCAGCGTAAAGCGGGGGGCCTACGAGCAGTACTTC; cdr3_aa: CSVKRGAYEQYF
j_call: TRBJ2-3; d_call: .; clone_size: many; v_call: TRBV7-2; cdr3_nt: TGTGCCAGCAGCTTAGTAGCGGAGCGACGAGGGAATACGCAGTATTTT; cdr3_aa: CASSLVAERRGNTQYF
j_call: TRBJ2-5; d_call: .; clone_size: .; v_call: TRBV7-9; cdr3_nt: TGTGCCAGCAGCTTAGTGGGCCACCCGGAGACCCAGTACTTC; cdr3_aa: CASSLVGHPETQYF
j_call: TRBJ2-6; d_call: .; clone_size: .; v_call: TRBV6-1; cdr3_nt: TGTGCCAGCAGTGAAGCGATGATCTCTGGGGCCAACGTCCTGACTTTC; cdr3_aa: CASSEAMISGANVLTF
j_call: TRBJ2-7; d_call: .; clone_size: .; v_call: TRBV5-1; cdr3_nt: TGCGCCAGCAGCTTGGCCGTTGGGCCGGGGGCTTACGAGCAGTACTTC; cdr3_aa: CASSLAVGPGAYEQYF
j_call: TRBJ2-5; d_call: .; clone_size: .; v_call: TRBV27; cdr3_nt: TGTGCCAGCGCATCGGACCAAGAGACCCAGTACTTC; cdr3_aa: CASASDQETQYF
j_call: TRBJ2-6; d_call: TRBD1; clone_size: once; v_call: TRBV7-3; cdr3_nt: TGTGCCAGCAGCACCTGGACTGGGACAGGCCAGATCTCTGGGGCCAACGTCCTGACTTTC; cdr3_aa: CASSTWTGTGQISGANVLTF
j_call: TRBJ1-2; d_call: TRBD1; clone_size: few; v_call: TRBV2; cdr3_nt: TGTGCCAGCAGGGGACAGGGTTTCGGCTACACCTTC; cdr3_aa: CASRGQGFGYTF
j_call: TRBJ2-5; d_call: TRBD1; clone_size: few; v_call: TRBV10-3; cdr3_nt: TGTGCCATCAGCCGGGACAGCCAAGAGACCCAGTACTTC; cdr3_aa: CAISRDSQETQYF
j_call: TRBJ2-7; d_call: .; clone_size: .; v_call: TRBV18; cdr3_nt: TGTGCCAGCTCACCGCCGACTAACGCCTACGAGCAGTACTTC; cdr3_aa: CASSPPTNAYEQYF
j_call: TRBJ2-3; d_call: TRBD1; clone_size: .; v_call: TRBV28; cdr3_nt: TGTGCCAGCACCATTGGACAGGGCCCCGATACGCAGTATTTT; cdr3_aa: CASTIGQGPDTQYF
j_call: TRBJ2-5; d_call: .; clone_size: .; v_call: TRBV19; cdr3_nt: TGTGCCAGTAGGACCAGGGGGGGCCTCCAAGAGACCCAGTACTTC; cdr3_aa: CASRTRGGLQETQYF
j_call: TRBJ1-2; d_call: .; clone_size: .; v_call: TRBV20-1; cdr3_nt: TGCAGTGCTATCACGGGCTATGGCTACACCTTC; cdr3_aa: CSAITGYGYTF
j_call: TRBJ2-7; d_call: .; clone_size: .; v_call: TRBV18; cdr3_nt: TGTGCCAGCTCACCAGACCAGGGGTACGTAATCTACGAGCAGTACTTC; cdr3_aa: CASSPDQGYVIYEQYF
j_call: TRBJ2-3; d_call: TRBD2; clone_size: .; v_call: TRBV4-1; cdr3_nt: TGCGCCAGCAGCCAAGTCGATAGCGGGGGGCGAGATACGCAGTATTTT; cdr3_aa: CASSQVDSGGRDTQYF
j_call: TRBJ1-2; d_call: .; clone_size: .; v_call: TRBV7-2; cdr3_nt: TGTGCCAGCAGCTTGGGCAGGGAGGGTAGCTACACCTTC; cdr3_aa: CASSLGREGSYTF
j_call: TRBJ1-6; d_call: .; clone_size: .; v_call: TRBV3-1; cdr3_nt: TGTGCCAGCAGCCAAGTGGGAATCAAGTCACCCCTCCACTTT; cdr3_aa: CASSQVGIKSPLHF
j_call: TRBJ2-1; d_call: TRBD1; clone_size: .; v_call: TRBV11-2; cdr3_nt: TGTGCCAGCAGAAAGTGGGACAGCCAAGAGACCCAGTTCTTC; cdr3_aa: CASRKWDSQETQFF
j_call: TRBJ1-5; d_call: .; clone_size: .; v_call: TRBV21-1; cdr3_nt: TGTGCGCGCGGGGGAAAGGACAATCAGCCCCAGCATTTT; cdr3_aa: CARGGKDNQPQHF
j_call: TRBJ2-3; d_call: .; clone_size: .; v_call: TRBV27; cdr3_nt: TGTGCCAGCAACCTCCAGGGAGCGGAGGCGTGGGGAACGCAGTATTTT; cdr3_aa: CASNLQGAEAWGTQYF
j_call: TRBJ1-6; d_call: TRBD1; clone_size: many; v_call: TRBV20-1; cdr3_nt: TGCAGTGCCTGGGGACAGAGCTCCTATAATTCACCCCTCCACTTT; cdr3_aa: CSAWGQSSYNSPLHF